Below, 30 T cell receptor beta chains from the same sample are listed, as sequenced in a study of blood T cell repertoires in COVID-19. Produced via immunoSEQ multiplex PCR; TCRdb's table is partial and in-frame only. The data contain some 150,000 clones, approximately 90% of them singletons. Source material: peripheral blood. The receptors shown here come from a woman of 80 years or more in a cohort sampled during active or convalescent COVID-19.

The chain has TRBV19 and TRBJ2-3; 7 nucleotides line up with TRBD2. Germline V CDR1 and CDR2: LNHDA, SQIVND (reference sequence). This CDR3 contains 17 residues. V lost 1 base to trimming and J lost 6 bases; unmatched junction nucleotides: 13. In DNA, the CDR3 is TGTGCCAGTAGTATAGGAGGTGGCGGGGAGGGTATGGATACGCAGTATTTT. Translating gives CASSIGGGGEGMDTQYF.

The chain combines TRBV5-8 with TRBJ1-6, with 9 bases fitting TRBD1. The ends lost 3 bases at V and 7 bases at J; junction bases unmatched: 2. The CDR3 is 14 amino acids. The germline CDR1 and CDR2 sequences are SGHTS and YDEGEE. The CDR3 DNA is TGTGCCAGCAGCTATGGACAGGGGAATTCACCCCTCCACTTT. Protein sequence: CASSYGQGNSPLHF.

A single count supports this clone. This chain joins TRBV11-3 and TRBJ1-3; no reliable D call. Germline CDR1 is SGHNT and CDR2 is YENEEA. The CDR3 runs to 17 residues. Trimming stripped 4 bases from V and 1 base from J, with 17 bases between. The CDR3 loop is CASSWATPTASGNTIYF. In nucleotides, the CDR3 is TGTGCCAGCAGCTGGGCTACCCCCACGGCATCTGGAAACACCATATATTTT.

This chain joins TRBV2 and TRBJ1-5, with TRBD1 as a possible D gene (6 bases). The germline gives CDR1 SNHLY, CDR2 FYNNEI. V shed 7 bases and J shed 7 bases, with 11 bases lying between them. The CDR3 is made up of 12 amino acids. CDR3: CASNRDGQPQHF. CDR3 in DNA: TGTGCCAGCAACAGGGATGGACAGCCCCAGCATTTT.

The V call is TRBV5-1, the J call TRBJ1-4; D uncertain. CDR3 length equals 13 residues. V dropped 0 bases and J dropped 4 bases, with 4 bases sitting between them. CDR1 and CDR2 (germline): SGHRS, YFSETQ. CDR3 amino acids: CASSLELNEKLFF. CDR3 in DNA: TGCGCCAGCAGCTTGGAGCTTAATGAAAAACTGTTTTTT.

The chain has TRBV18 and TRBJ1-2; 8 bases match TRBD1. The CDR3 runs to 17 residues. Per germline, CDR1 KGHSH and CDR2 LQKENI. V shed 0 bases, J shed 1 base, and the junction held 7 bases outside the gene matches. Here the CDR3 DNA reads TGTGCCAGCTCACCACCGAGGACAGGGCAATTTAACTATGGCTACACCTTC. Translated, it gives CASSPPRTGQFNYGYTF.

This clone was counted a single time. This rearrangement joins TRBV27 to TRBJ1-3, with 9 bases matching TRBD1. The CDR3 extends over 15 amino acids. CDR1 is MNHEY, CDR2 SMNVEV, per germline (reference sequence). Unmatched junction bases numbered 5, after V lost 4 bases and J lost 4 bases. Written as DNA, the CDR3 is TGTGCCAGCAGTTCACAGGGGGCGGGGGGAAACACCATATATTTT. Translation gives CASSSQGAGGNTIYF.

In DNA, the CDR3 is TGTGCCAGCAGCTTCGGACTAGCGGGCTCTGGGGCCAACGTCCTGACTTTC. It translates to CASSFGLAGSGANVLTF. This sequence joins TRBV13 and TRBJ2-6; 11 bases are a match to TRBD2. Germline V CDR1 and CDR2: PRHDT, FYEKMQ (reference sequence). Trimming removed 3 bases from V and 0 bases from J; junction bases left unmatched: 1. The CDR3 covers 17 residues.

The chain employs TRBV5-6 and TRBJ1-2; 8 bases map to TRBD1. Germline-derived CDR1 and CDR2 are SGHDT and YYEEEE. The CDR3 length is 12 residues. The V segment lost 3 bases and the J segment 7 bases; nucleotides outside the gene matches: 2. The CDR3 bases are TGTGCCAGCAGCTCACAGGGGGGTGGCTACACCTTC. Translation gives CASSSQGGGYTF.

There are many counts of this clone. The chain has TRBV27 and TRBJ2-7; D not certain. Germline assignment: CDR1 MNHEY and CDR2 SMNVEV (reference sequence). The CDR3 is 14 amino acids. V was clipped by 3 bases and J by 0 bases, with 9 bases between them. This CDR3 is CASSLGMPSYEQYF. The DNA for the CDR3 is TGTGCCAGCAGTTTGGGCATGCCCTCCTACGAGCAGTACTTC.

The chain employs TRBV5-1 and TRBJ1-1; D gene uncertain. CDR1 is SGHRS and CDR2 is YFSETQ in the germline V gene. This CDR3 has 15 residues. V dropped 0 bases and J dropped 7 bases, with 16 bases sitting between them. The CDR3 here is CASSLEQTNPLEAFF. The CDR3 nucleotides read TGCGCCAGCAGCTTGGAACAGACGAACCCGCTTGAAGCTTTCTTT.

This chain links TRBV7-9 with TRBJ2-1; TRBD1 is a possible D gene (6 bases). CDR3 length equals 14 residues. Germline loops: CDR1 SEHNR, CDR2 FQNEAQ (reference sequence). Deletions cut 5 bases from V and 2 bases from J, with 10 bases between. The CDR3 DNA sequence: TGTGCCAGCAGCCACAGGGCCCCCTACAATGAGCAGTTCTTC. Its protein is CASSHRAPYNEQFF.

This rearrangement joins TRBV10-3 to TRBJ1-5; the match to TRBD1 covers 9 bases. This CDR3 is built from 13 residues. Germline CDR1 is ENHRY and CDR2 is SYGVKD. The V and J ends lost 4 bases and 9 bases, in that order; junction bases with no gene match: 4. The CDR3 reads CAISATGGGPQHF. CDR3 DNA: TGTGCCATCAGTGCGACAGGGGGAGGGCCCCAGCATTTT.

J is TRBJ1-4 and V is TRBV4-1; 8 bases are a match to TRBD1. Trimming cost V 2 bases and J 4 bases; bases outside gene matches: 6. There are 16 residues in the CDR3. In germline, CDR1 is MGHRA, CDR2 YSYEKL. The CDR3 nucleotides read TGCGCCAGCAGCCAACCCACAGGGGGGCGTAATGAAAAACTGTTTTTT. Amino acids: CASSQPTGGRNEKLFF.

The count of this clone is one. This sequence joins TRBV7-9 and TRBJ2-1, with 7 bases fitting TRBD2. CDR3 length equals 14 residues. Germline CDR1 and CDR2: SEHNR and FQNEAQ (reference sequence). V shed 4 bases, J shed 5 bases, and the junction held 5 bases outside the gene matches. CDR3 sequence (DNA): TGTGCCAGCAGCTCCAGACTAGCCGACAATGAGCAGTTCTTC. It is translated as CASSSRLADNEQFF.

CDR3 DNA: TGTGCCAGTAGTATTGGGCAGGGGGTTGGAAGTGAGCAGTTCTTC. Protein product: CASSIGQGVGSEQFF. The chain has TRBV19 and TRBJ2-1; 7 bases map to TRBD1. J lost 9 bases, V lost 3 bases, and 11 bases had no gene match. The CDR3 totals 15 residues. The germline gives CDR1 LNHDA, CDR2 SQIVND (reference sequence). Drawing the rest from reference TRBV19 and TRBJ2-1, the complete variable domain is DGGITQSPKYLFRKEGQNVTLSCEQNLNHDAMYWYRQDPGQGLRLIYYSQIVNDFQKGDIAEGYSVSREKKESFPLTVTSAQKNPTAFYLCASSIGQGVGSEQFFGPGTRLTVL.

This clone showed up just once. The rearrangement uses TRBV6-6 and TRBJ1-1, with D possibly being TRBD1 (5 bases). Germline loops: CDR1 MNHNY, CDR2 SVGAGI (reference sequence). Trimming took off 5 bases at V and 4 bases at J, with 11 bases between the two ends. The CDR3 runs to 13 residues. In DNA form, the CDR3 reads TGTGCCAGCAGTCAGGGTGGGAGCACTGAAGCTTTCTTT. Its protein product is CASSQGGSTEAFF.

This chain joins TRBV27 and TRBJ2-5, with a weak D call TRBD2 (5 bases). V gave up 5 bases and J gave up 3 bases, with 22 bases separating them. Germline V CDR1 and CDR2: MNHEY, SMNVEV (reference sequence). There are 17 residues in the CDR3. CDR3 sequence (DNA): TGTGCCAGCAGTCGGGATCCCCTCAGGCGCCGGGAAGAGACCCAGTACTTC. Protein product: CASSRDPLRRREETQYF.

Written as DNA, the CDR3 is TGTGCCATCAGTAGTGGGGGGGGCCAGAACACTGAAGCTTTCTTT. As protein: CAISSGGGQNTEAFF. The V call is TRBV10-3, the J call TRBJ1-1, with D possibly being TRBD1 (6 bases). V was clipped by 5 bases and J by 1 base, with 14 bases between them. This CDR3 comprises 15 residues. Germline CDR1 reads ENHRY; CDR2 reads SYGVKD.

The DNA of the CDR3 is TGTGCCAGCTCACCTGCCGTAGAAGGAAACACCATATATTTT. Its protein product is CASSPAVEGNTIYF. V usage is TRBV18 and J usage is TRBJ1-3; D unresolved. There are 14 residues in the CDR3. CDR1 KGHSH and CDR2 LQKENI come from the germline V gene. V dropped 3 bases and J dropped 4 bases, with 10 bases sitting between them.

This rearrangement joins TRBV28 to TRBJ1-4, with D perhaps matching TRBD1 (5 bases). Germline V gives CDR1 MDHEN, CDR2 SYDVKM. The CDR3 covers 11 residues. With 3 bases removed from V and 13 bases from J, the gap between germline ends came to 9 bases. This CDR3 is CASSFRGVLFF. As DNA, the CDR3 is TGTGCCAGCAGTTTCCGGGGGGTACTGTTTTTT.

The chain uses TRBV28 and TRBJ1-2; D not resolved. There are 14 residues in the CDR3. The V end was cut by 3 bases, the J end by 0 bases, with 8 bases between. Germline assignment: CDR1 MDHEN and CDR2 SYDVKM. This CDR3 reads CASSFSRANYGYTF. The DNA of the CDR3 is TGTGCCAGCAGTTTTTCGAGAGCTAACTATGGCTACACCTTC.

The gene calls are TRBV11-2 and TRBJ1-2; 7 bases map to TRBD1. The CDR3 consists of 15 residues. From germline, CDR1 is SGHAT and CDR2 FQNNGV. The trim removed 1 base at V and 5 bases at J, leaving 7 bases unmatched. In nucleotides, the CDR3 is TGTGCCAGCAGCTTAGTCCGGGACAGCCAGTATGGCTACACCTTC. Translation gives CASSLVRDSQYGYTF.

Only a few counts were recorded for this clone. As DNA, the CDR3 is TGCAGCGTTGAAGGGGGACTAGCGATGAATGAGCAGTTCTTC. It specifies CSVEGGLAMNEQFF. This sequence joins TRBV29-1 and TRBJ2-1, with 10 positions matching TRBD2. The CDR3 length is 14 residues. V lost 1 base to trimming and J lost 7 bases; unmatched junction nucleotides: 4. The V gene's germline CDR1 is SQVTM and CDR2 ANQGSEA.

The chain is built from TRBV5-6 and TRBJ1-4, with D perhaps matching TRBD1 (6 bases). CDR3 length: 16 residues. Germline lookup yields CDR1 SGHDT and CDR2 YYEEEE. Trimming pared 3 bases from V and 3 bases from J, leaving 15 bases between. The CDR3 loop reads CASSSIQGSANEKLFF. In DNA form, the CDR3 reads TGTGCCAGCAGCTCGATACAGGGTAGTGCTAATGAAAAACTGTTTTTT.

The chain is built from TRBV30 and TRBJ1-2, with D possibly TRBD1 on 5 matching bases. The ends were cut back, 0 bases at V and 8 bases at J, with 13 bases in the middle. Germline-derived CDR1 and CDR2 are GTSNPN and SVGIG (reference sequence). This CDR3 is 13 amino acids long. The CDR3 here is CAWSVSGHGGYTF. The CDR3 DNA is TGTGCCTGGAGTGTATCCGGACACGGAGGCTACACCTTC.

The J gene is TRBJ2-3, the V gene TRBV27, with TRBD2 matching 10 bases. With 5 bases clipped from V and 1 base from J, the junction kept 0 bases outside the gene matches. Germline V lookup: CDR1 MNHEY, CDR2 SMNVEV (reference sequence). This CDR3 comprises 14 residues. The CDR3 spells CASSTSGGTDTQYF. In DNA form, the CDR3 reads TGTGCCAGCAGTACTAGCGGGGGCACAGATACGCAGTATTTT.

CDR3 protein: CASSPRDRGVTGELFF. For the CDR3, the DNA is TGTGCCAGCAGCCCCCGGGACAGGGGCGTCACCGGGGAGCTGTTTTTT. This chain connects TRBV7-9 to TRBJ2-2; 10 positions agree with TRBD1. V dropped 5 bases and J dropped 4; count of bases not matched to a gene: 7. The CDR3 length is 16 residues. Per the germline V gene, CDR1 is SEHNR and CDR2 is FQNEAQ (reference sequence). Filled out from reference TRBV7-9 and TRBJ2-2, the complete variable domain reads DTGVSQNPRHKITKRGQNVTFRCDPISEHNRLYWYRQTLGQGPEFLTYFQNEAQLEKSRLLSDRFSAERPKGSFSTLEIQRTEQGDSAMYLCASSPRDRGVTGELFFGEGSRLTVL.

Only one count was recorded for this clone. The chain carries TRBV6-5 and TRBJ2-1; a weak D match, TRBD1 (7 bases). The V end lost 2 bases, the J end lost 4 bases, and 9 bases lay between the germline ends. Germline V gives CDR1 MNHEY, CDR2 SVGAGI. The CDR3 runs to 14 residues. The CDR3 region is CASSYQGGYNEQFF. CDR3 in DNA: TGTGCCAGCAGTTACCAGGGGGGATACAATGAGCAGTTCTTC.

CDR3 sequence (DNA): TGTGCCAGCAGCGTGACTAGCGGCAAAGAGACCCAGTACTTC. Translated, it gives CASSVTSGKETQYF. This chain joins TRBV9 and TRBJ2-5; 9 bases are a match to TRBD2. Trimming removed 2 bases from V and 3 bases from J; junction bases left unmatched: 2. The CDR3 has 14 amino acids. Germline V CDR1 and CDR2: SGDLS, YYNGEE.